This T cell receptor (beta chain) was found in a study of blood T cell repertoires in COVID-19. Turning to the study itself: Whether acute or convalescent, the COVID-19 samples came from the United States, Italy and Spain. From T cells, B-cell-depleted T cells, or PBMCs came the material, which was cDNA or gDNA.

This clone was seen once. As processed by the authors: It was from reference gene primer amplification that nucleated cell counts were estimated. Using immunoSEQ multiplex PCR, the repertoire was profiled, and TCRdb retains in-frame clones only, with some absent. From that table come the V and J calls and clone size; the DNA was used to work out D and trimming. Among about 72,000 clones listed, more than 75% were seen once. The source of this sequence is a human donor in a cohort sampled during active COVID-19. The sequencing sample was made of peripheral blood.

The CDR3 DNA follows: TGTGCCAGCAGCTTGGTGGCCCAGGGTAGCAATCAGCCCCAGCATTTT. It is translated as CASSLVAQGSNQPQHF. The V gene is TRBV5-5, the J gene TRBJ1-5, with D maybe TRBD1 (5 bases). The CDR3 is 16 residues long. Trimming cost V 0 bases and J 0 bases, with 10 bases left between them. Germline CDR1 is SGHKS and CDR2 is YYEKEE (reference sequence).